This entry is about one T cell receptor beta chain. This CDR3 is built from 13 residues. Trimming removed 3 bases from V and 3 bases from J, with 9 bases in between. Per the germline V gene, CDR1 is SEHNR and CDR2 is FQNEAQ (reference sequence). This entry belongs to a study of T cells in Graves' hyperthyroidism and ophthalmopathy. Using RNA transcripts as the source, TCR beta CDR3 regions were amplified. Carried out on the TCR CDR3, a first-round RT-PCR used the HTBI primer set. TCRdb reprocessed the multiplex PCR reads with MiXCR, giving one entry per CDR3 protein. There are about 500,000 distinct CDR3 sequences in the sample; 15% to 20% occur only once, and roughly 29% lies in the top ten. A patient was excluded if there was uncontrolled infection, other autoimmune disease, pregnancy or lactation. The diagnostic basis comprised clinical symptoms, serum thyroxine and TRAb, thyroid ultrasound and orbital computed tomography.

The chain employs TRBV7-9 and TRBJ2-7; D perhaps matches TRBD1 (6 bases). The clonotype originates from a woman aged 30 to 39 with Graves' ophthalmopathy. Sequenced: blood. For the CDR3, the DNA is TGTGCCAGCAGCTTCACACAGGGCTACGAGCAGTACTTC. Encoded protein: CASSFTQGYEQYF.